A single sample is the source of the 21 T cell receptor beta chains below, sequenced in a study of glioma-infiltrating T cells. Amplification of TCR alpha and beta CDR3 regions from RNA used iRepertoire nested multiplex PCR. TCRdb processed the multiplex PCR reads anew with MiXCR; each CDR3 protein has one entry. The sample includes about 190,000 distinct CDR3 sequences, about 32% of them seen just once. Specimen: glioma tissue, nonneoplastic brain tissue, or PBMCs (not recorded which). These receptors were obtained from a human donor with low-grade glioma or glioblastoma, undergoing nonglioma brain surgery, or in good health (not recorded which).

Many counts were recorded for this clonotype. The chain has TRBV10-3 and TRBJ2-7, with 10 bases matching TRBD1. CDR3 length: 14 amino acids. The trim removed 7 bases at V and 4 bases at J, leaving 7 bases unmatched. CDR1 is ENHRY and CDR2 is SYGVKD in the germline V gene. DNA for the CDR3: TGTGCCATCACTCAGGGACAGGGGAATTACGAGCAGTACTTC. Protein product: CAITQGQGNYEQYF.

A few counts support this clonotype. The rearrangement joins TRBV29-1 to TRBJ2-7; D remains unclear. V lost 0 bases, J lost 0 bases, and 9 bases lay in between. Germline V gene lookup returns CDR1 SQVTM and CDR2 ANQGSEA. The CDR3 is 14 residues long. CDR3 loop: CSVEDPSFSYEQYF. The CDR3 region has the DNA TGCAGCGTTGAAGATCCCAGTTTCTCCTACGAGCAGTACTTC.

This clonotype was detected many times. The rearrangement links TRBV4-3 to TRBJ2-5; D gene ambiguous. The CDR3 has 16 residues. V lost 10 bases, J lost 0 bases, and 21 bases lay in between. Germline CDR1 LGHNA, CDR2 YSLEER. The CDR3 nucleotides read TGCGCCACGATAAGCCAGGCGAACAGTGACCAAGAGACCCAGTACTTC. This translates into CATISQANSDQETQYF.

In the case of this clonotype: The junction shows a germline mismatch at one end, possibly a read error. The chain links TRBV6-6 to TRBJ2-6, with 9 bases that match TRBD2. CDR1 and CDR2 (germline): MNHNY, SVGAGI (reference sequence). The CDR3 loop spans 16 amino acids. In nucleotides, the CDR3 is TGTGCCAGCAGTTACCAGGGACTAGCTGGGGCGAACGTCATGACTTTC. As protein: CASSYQGLAGANVMTF.

This clonotype was recorded many times. The chain links TRBV5-1 to TRBJ2-7; D may correspond to TRBD1 or TRBD2 (6 bases each). CDR1 and CDR2 from the germline V gene are SGHRS and YFSETQ. Trimming pared 5 bases from V and 5 bases from J, leaving 17 bases between. The CDR3 spans 14 residues. DNA of the CDR3: TGCGCCAGCAGTATCCTCGACAGGAGGGACGAGCAGTACTTC. Amino acids: CASSILDRRDEQYF.

The V and J genes are TRBV28 and TRBJ2-7; 9 bases line up with TRBD2. The germline CDR1 and CDR2 sequences are MDHEN and SYDVKM. The junction had 13 bases not matched to a gene; V was cut back by 5 bases and J by 5 bases. The CDR3 extends over 16 amino acids. The CDR3 nucleotides are TGTGCCAGCAGTGTAGTAGCGGGAGTCGGCCACGACGAGCAGTACTTC. Amino acid sequence: CASSVVAGVGHDEQYF.

With regard to this clonotype: It may be a read error: a sequence one base away is much more abundant. This chain joins TRBV28 and TRBJ2-3; TRBD1 matches at 10 bases. This CDR3 has 14 amino acids. Germline assignment: CDR1 MDHEN and CDR2 SYDVKM. V trimming: 7 bases; J trimming: 5 bases; junction bases outside the gene matches: 6. The CDR3 spells CASNPTGGRDTQYF. The CDR3 DNA reads TGTGCCAGCAACCCGACAGGGGGCAGAGATACGCAGTATTTT.

The rearrangement links TRBV7-9 to TRBJ1-6; tentative D call: TRBD1 (5 bases). V lost 1 base, J lost 8 bases, and 12 bases lay in between. CDR3 length equals 15 residues. Germline lookup yields CDR1 SEHNR and CDR2 FQNEAQ (reference sequence). In nucleotides, the CDR3 is TGTGCCAGCAGCTTAGGGGGCCTCGGGTATTCACCCCTCCACTTT. This sequence encodes CASSLGGLGYSPLHF.

This clonotype is a singleton in its sample. A much larger clone is a single base away; this may be a read error. The chain recombines TRBV7-9 with TRBJ2-7; the match to TRBD2 covers 8 bases. Germline V lookup: CDR1 SEHNR, CDR2 FQNEAQ (reference sequence). This CDR3 comprises 14 residues. The CDR3 loop reads CASSYTSGPYEHYF. The CDR3 coding sequence is TGTGCCAGCAGCTACACTAGCGGACCCTACGAGCATTACTTC.

Details on this clonotype: A much larger clone sits a single nucleotide away, making a read error possible. The J gene is TRBJ2-5, the V gene TRBV19; 9 nucleotides line up with TRBD2. Germline lookup yields CDR1 LNHDA and CDR2 SQIVND (reference sequence). The CDR3 spans 13 residues. CDR3 protein: CASNLAGDETQHF. The CDR3, as DNA: TGTGCCAGTAACTTAGCGGGAGATGAGACCCAGCACTTC.

This clonotype was picked up many times. The junction departs from germline at one end; a sequencing error may be responsible. The V gene is TRBV7-8, the J gene TRBJ2-1; D might be TRBD2 (5 bases). CDR3 size: 13 residues. CDR1 and CDR2 (germline): SGHVS, FQNEAQ. The CDR3: CASSLAIGGPGSF. The CDR3 DNA is TGTGCCAGCAGCTTAGCTATCGGTGGTCCGGGGAGTTTC.

This clonotype has a count of ten or more. The V gene is TRBV20-1, the J gene TRBJ2-7; 7 bases are shared with TRBD1. V trimming: 7 bases; J trimming: 5 bases; junction bases outside the gene matches: 5. This CDR3 contains 11 residues. Germline CDR1 and CDR2: DFQATT and SNEGSKA (reference sequence). The CDR3 nucleotides read TGCAGTGTACTACAGGGGAACGAGCAGTACTTC. Translated, it gives CSVLQGNEQYF.

The sample holds many counts of this clonotype. The chain uses TRBV24-1 and TRBJ2-5; TRBD2 aligns across 9 bases. V lost 3 bases to trimming and J lost 4 bases; unmatched junction nucleotides: 5. The CDR3 covers 15 residues. Germline lookup yields CDR1 KGHDR and CDR2 SFDVKD. The CDR3 spells CATSDRKLAGETQYF. The CDR3 nucleotides read TGTGCCACCAGTGATCGAAAACTAGCGGGAGAGACCCAGTACTTC.

This clonotype was counted only a few times. This chain links TRBV29-1 with TRBJ2-1, with D maybe TRBD2 (6 bases). This CDR3 has 17 amino acids. CDR1 SQVTM and CDR2 ANQGSEA come from the germline V gene. With 6 bases removed from V and 0 bases from J, the gap between germline ends came to 21 bases. This CDR3 is CSVPSPGGTSSYNEQFF. CDR3 nucleotide sequence: TGCAGCGTGCCCTCACCCGGGGGTACAAGCTCCTACAATGAGCAGTTCTTC.

This clonotype showed up just a few times. The gene calls are TRBV4-3 and TRBJ2-1; the match to TRBD2 covers 7 bases. The length of the CDR3 is 16 residues. Trimming took 0 bases from V and 8 from J; bases not matched to a gene: 10. CDR1 and CDR2 (germline): LGHNA, YSLEER. CDR3 region: CASSQDPGLPVDEQFF. The CDR3 DNA follows: TGCGCCAGCAGCCAAGACCCGGGACTACCCGTCGATGAGCAGTTCTTC.

The table lists this clonotype with many counts. The gene calls are TRBV29-1 and TRBJ2-7; 12 bases match TRBD2. Germline CDR1 SQVTM, CDR2 ANQGSEA. The CDR3 has 13 amino acids. Trimming at V came to 6 bases and at J to 3 bases, leaving 3 bases not matched to a gene. The CDR3 is CSVGLAGHYEQYF. The CDR3 region has the DNA TGCAGCGTCGGACTAGCGGGACACTACGAGCAGTACTTC.

This clonotype has a count of ten or more. This rearrangement joins TRBV7-2 to TRBJ2-1, with D perhaps matching TRBD1 (5 bases). V lost 2 bases and J lost 8, with 10 bases in between. CDR3 length: 13 amino acids. In germline, CDR1 is SGHTA, CDR2 FQGNSA. CDR3 loop: CASSLRGGDEQFF. The DNA of the CDR3 is TGTGCCAGCAGCTTAAGGGGCGGCGATGAGCAGTTCTTC.

The genes are TRBV5-1 and TRBJ2-3; TRBD2 might be the D (5 bases). The CDR3 has 16 amino acids. Trimming took 0 bases from V and 3 from J, leaving 14 bases between them. Germline V gene data show CDR1 as SGHRS and CDR2 as YFSETQ. The CDR3 coding sequence is TGCGCCAGCAGCTTGGTTGGGAGAGAGGGAACAGATACGCAGTATTTT. It yields the protein CASSLVGREGTDTQYF.

This clonotype was observed at least ten times. This sequence may be a read error, since a much larger clone differs from it by one base. The rearrangement joins TRBV28 to TRBJ2-5; D might be TRBD1 (6 bases). The CDR3 runs 15 residues. V lost 5 bases, J lost 1 base, and 14 bases lay in between. The germline CDR1 and CDR2 sequences are MDHEN and SYDVKM. The CDR3 DNA reads as TGTGCCAGCAGTCCAACGACAGGCCCCCAAGAGACCCAGTACTTC. It yields the protein CASSPTTGPQETQYF.

A remark on this clonotype: The junction departs from germline at one end; a sequencing error may be responsible. J is TRBJ2-7 and V is TRBV6-2 or TRBV6-3; possibly TRBD1 for D (5 bases). The CDR3 covers 14 residues. Germline values: CDR1 MNHEY, CDR2 SVGEGT. As DNA, the CDR3 is TGTGCCAGCAGTTACTTGGGCAGGGCCAACGAGCAGTACTTT. It specifies CASSYLGRANEQYF.

On this clonotype itself: A much bigger clone sits one base away, suggesting this may be a read error. The rearrangement uses TRBV12-3 or TRBV12-4 and TRBJ2-1; D is unclear. This CDR3 region has 11 residues. The CDR3 sequence is CARSFGYEQFF. The CDR3 nucleotides are TGTGCCAGAAGTTTCGGATATGAGCAGTTCTTC.